This TCR beta chain was sequenced in a study of CD8 T cells in ankylosing spondylitis listed by TCRdb under 2017. In terms of the full investigation: The study set out to find disease-linked TCR variants by profiling T cell receptor beta repertoires in ankylosing spondylitis patients and healthy donors. In total, the full study cohort was made up of 110 or so healthy donors and approximately 27 ankylosing spondylitis patients. Peripheral blood was sampled, and synovial fluid was additionally collected from ankylosing spondylitis patients. Broader findings and caveats from the paper: According to the report, matched synovial fluid samples from ankylosing spondylitis patients were significantly enriched for the disease-linked clones. A CD8+ phenotype was shown by the disease-linked clones, which were found at relatively low frequencies in peripheral blood. A TCR beta motif of about eight highly homologous amino acid variants appeared characteristic of blood from ankylosing spondylitis patients. Some motif variants had previously been reported in the synovial fluid and blood of reactive arthritis patients, which suggests shared mechanisms of disease initiation.

V lost 4 bases and J lost 3 bases, and the count of bases not matched to a germline gene is 12. CDR3 length: 16 amino acids, cysteine to phenylalanine. Of the read, only the CDR3 DNA is kept; its 48 bases are in frame from base 1. CDR1 is given as SGHRS and CDR2 as YFSETQ, both from the germline V gene. This clonotype occurred many times. This receptor's antigen is unknown. No quality values exist for individual bases; no much larger clone is one base distant. TCRdb lists the instrument as Illumina HiSeq 2500. TCR beta libraries were prepared by quantitative 5'-RACE with molecular barcodes. Concerning the study's data processing: To identify disease-linked TCR variants, a new computational method was used, one built on a probabilistic model of VDJ rearrangement. The public reads were run again by TCRdb, first through fastp at Q25 and then through MiXCR, and only productive beta chains were kept. Records with the same CDR3 protein are collapsed into one entry carrying the most frequent genes and DNA. The V and J calls shown here were made by TCRdb, not taken from the authors' results. The sample profile shows 250,000 or so distinct CDR3 sequences; 20% to 30% of them were found once. Clones ranked in the top ten supply roughly 0.67% of the sample.

Sequencing used blood, either unsorted or a sorted T cell fraction (not recorded which). The rearrangement joined TRBV5-1 to TRBJ1-1; TRBD1 fits 7 bases in the junction. This sequence was found in a male donor with ankylosing spondylitis or in good health (not recorded which). The encoded CDR3 is CASSEPTGPVYTEAFF. The nucleotide sequence reads TGCGCCAGCAGCGAACCGACAGGGCCCGTGTACACTGAAGCTTTCTTT.